This T cell receptor beta chain comes out of a study of identical twins. Overall study findings and caveats: Sharing of beta out-of-frame sequences by twins showed a weaker excess.

Through template switching, a universal primer site was introduced, and the cDNA contained unique molecular identifiers. TCRdb passed the 5' RACE reads through MiXCR, listing each CDR3 protein once. This table has 350,000 to 400,000 distinct CDR3 sequences, roughly 10% appearing once. The V and J ends lost 5 bases and 10 bases respectively, with 9 bases between them. From germline, CDR1 is DFQATT and CDR2 SNEGSKA (reference sequence). CDR3 length: 10 amino acids. Of note for this clonotype: Its antigen remains unidentified.

The sequenced material came from naive T cells sorted from blood. This clonotype originated in a woman aged 50 to 60 in good health. The genes are TRBV20-1 and TRBJ2-4, with D unclear. The CDR3 reads CSAGPGIQYF. The CDR3 DNA reads TGCAGTGCTGGACCTGGGATTCAGTACTTC.